Listed here are 22 T cell receptor beta chains from one sample, sequenced in a study of blood T cells in healthy people across ages. Combining a sample-barcoded 5' primer with a J-beta primer mix, a second PCR ran for roughly 6 to 12 cycles. TCRdb called the 5' RACE reads again in MiXCR, with one record for every CDR3 protein. The table includes 1.5 million to 2 million distinct CDR3 sequences, 28% detected once. Sequenced input: blood. The receptors stem from a woman between 25 and 40 years old in good health.

This clonotype has a handful of counts. In nucleotides, the CDR3 is TGTGCCAGCAGCTTAAAATCCGTCGGGACCACCTACGAGCAGTACTTC. Protein: CASSLKSVGTTYEQYF. The chain links TRBV11-2 to TRBJ2-7, with D perhaps assigned TRBD1 or TRBD2 (5 bases each). Trimming left V 2 bases short and J 2 bases short, with 16 bases between. CDR1 SGHAT and CDR2 FQNNGV come from the germline V gene. This CDR3 is built from 16 residues.

The sample holds many counts of this clonotype. This chain joins TRBV9 and TRBJ1-2; no clear D. From germline, CDR1 is SGDLS and CDR2 YYNGEE. CDR3 size: 12 residues. The V end lost 0 bases, the J end lost 2 bases, and 2 bases lay between the germline ends. CDR3 sequence (DNA): TGTGCCAGCAGCGTAGACAACTATGGCTACACCTTC. This translates into CASSVDNYGYTF.

Of note for this clonotype: A much larger clone differs by one base, so this may be a read error. This sequence joins TRBV9 and TRBJ2-7, with 8 bases lining up with TRBD2. The V segment lost 5 bases and the J segment 5 bases; nucleotides outside the gene matches: 6. The CDR3 loop spans 13 amino acids. Germline lookup yields CDR1 SGDLS and CDR2 YYNGEE. The CDR3 DNA sequence: TGTGCCAGCAGTGAGGGACTAGGCGACGAGCAGTACTTC. Translating it yields CASSEGLGDEQYF.

This clonotype turned up a few times. J is TRBJ2-1 and V is TRBV5-1, with 7 bases lining up with TRBD1. CDR1 is SGHRS and CDR2 is YFSETQ in the germline V gene. The CDR3 has 15 residues. The V and J ends lost 2 bases and 4 bases, in that order; junction bases with no gene match: 6. The CDR3 nucleotides are TGCGCCAGCAGCTTAGACAGGGCGCATTACAATGAGCAGTTCTTC. Translation gives CASSLDRAHYNEQFF.

In this sample, this clonotype turned up a few times. The rearrangement links TRBV12-3 or TRBV12-4 to TRBJ1-4; D gene unclear. This CDR3 comprises 15 residues. The V end lost 0 bases, the J end lost 3 bases, and 8 bases lay between the germline ends. CDR3 loop: CASSLAGRPNEKLFF. CDR3 in DNA: TGTGCCAGCAGTTTAGCGGGAAGACCTAATGAAAAACTGTTTTTT.

This rearrangement joins TRBV5-4 to TRBJ2-7; 9 bases are shared with TRBD2. Germline-derived CDR1 and CDR2 are SGHNT and YYREEE (reference sequence). The CDR3 extends over 15 amino acids. V gave up 2 bases and J gave up 10 bases; unmatched junction bases: 13. CDR3 DNA sequence: TGTGCCAGCAGCTTTAAAGGAGCGGGGGGTGAGATCCAGTACTTC. The encoded protein is CASSFKGAGGEIQYF.

As for this clonotype: A much larger clone differs by one base, so this may be a read error. This rearrangement joins TRBV14 to TRBJ2-7; D gene uncertain. V lost 2 bases to trimming and J lost 7 bases, with 12 bases between them. The germline gives CDR1 SGHDN, CDR2 FVKESK. The CDR3 loop spans 13 amino acids. CDR3: CASSQRNSNEQYF. The CDR3 DNA sequence: TGTGCCAGCAGCCAACGCAATAGCAATGAGCAGTACTTC.

The chain recombines TRBV12-3 or TRBV12-4 with TRBJ2-1, with TRBD2 identical over 7 bases. The CDR3 covers 15 residues. J lost 7 bases, V lost 4 bases, and 10 bases had no gene match. Written as DNA, the CDR3 is TGTGCCAGCAGTTGGGGGGGGACTATAGGAAATGAGCAGTTCTTC. Protein sequence: CASSWGGTIGNEQFF.

This clonotype was counted a few times. The J gene is TRBJ2-3, the V gene TRBV20-1, with TRBD2 identical over 8 bases. The CDR3 has 20 residues. Unmatched junction bases numbered 17, after V lost 0 bases and J lost 0 bases. CDR1 is DFQATT, CDR2 SNEGSKA, per germline (reference sequence). For the CDR3, the DNA is TGCAGTGCTAGAGATAGGGCTAGCGGGCAAGTGATTTCTAGCACAGATACGCAGTATTTT. Translated, it gives CSARDRASGQVISSTDTQYF.

The table lists this clonotype with a count of one. The J gene is TRBJ2-7, the V gene TRBV18; D not resolved. The CDR3 totals 15 residues. CDR1 KGHSH and CDR2 LQKENI come from the germline V gene. V was cut by 1 base and J by 0 bases, with 10 bases left in between. The CDR3 protein is CASSPRPGSSYEQYF. CDR3 coding DNA: TGTGCCAGCTCACCACGTCCAGGCAGCTCCTACGAGCAGTACTTC.

This chain connects TRBV5-1 to TRBJ2-1; 8 nucleotides line up with TRBD1. Germline CDR1 is SGHRS and CDR2 is YFSETQ. The V segment lost 4 bases and the J segment 3 bases; nucleotides outside the gene matches: 9. This CDR3 contains 16 residues. CDR3 nucleotides: TGCGCCAGCAGCGGGGATACCGGGACAGGCTACAATGAGCAGTTCTTC. Translating gives CASSGDTGTGYNEQFF. The complete variable domain, with remaining parts taken from reference TRBV5-1 and TRBJ2-1, reads KAGVTQTPRYLIKTRGQQVTLSCSPISGHRSVSWYQQTPGQGLQFLFEYFSETQRNKGNFPGRFSGRQFSNSRSEMNVSTLELGDSALYLCASSGDTGTGYNEQFFGPGTRLTVL.

This clonotype was picked up a small number of times. The J gene is TRBJ2-1, the V gene TRBV11-2; D perhaps matches TRBD2 (5 bases). The V gene's germline CDR1 is SGHAT and CDR2 FQNNGV. CDR3 length equals 15 residues. With 0 bases removed from V and 14 bases from J, the gap between germline ends came to 20 bases. The CDR3, as DNA: TGTGCCAGCAGCTTAGATGGACTGATAGCTGAGGTGGAGTTCTTC. The encoded protein is CASSLDGLIAEVEFF.

This clonotype has a handful of counts. The chain combines TRBV20-1 with TRBJ2-5; 9 bases align to TRBD2. The CDR3 loop spans 14 amino acids. The V gene end was trimmed by 3 bases and the J gene end by 5 bases; junction bases not matched to a gene: 7. Germline CDR1 and CDR2: DFQATT and SNEGSKA (reference sequence). CDR3 sequence (DNA): TGCAGTGCTAGGCTAGCGGGGCTCGGGGAGACCCAGTACTTC. As protein: CSARLAGLGETQYF.

This clonotype was counted only a few times. No conserved phenylalanine or tryptophan ends this CDR3, so it is likely a read error. J is TRBJ2-7 and V is TRBV9; D may be TRBD2 (6 bases). The ends were cut back, 0 bases at V and 3 bases at J, with 13 bases in the middle. Germline V gene data show CDR1 as SGDLS and CDR2 as YYNGEE. CDR3 length: 15 amino acids. This chain's CDR3 is CASSVGERANYEQYY. The DNA of the CDR3 is TGTGCCAGCAGCGTAGGGGAGCGGGCGAACTACGAGCAGTACTAC.

This clonotype appeared many times. J is TRBJ2-5 and V is TRBV15; TRBD1 aligns across 9 bases. The CDR3 contains 16 residues. CDR1 and CDR2 from the germline V gene are LNHNV and YYDKDF (reference sequence). V was clipped by 4 bases and J by 4 bases; unmatched bases: 10. The CDR3 bases are TGTGCCACCAGCAAGAGGGACAGGGCATTGGCAGAGACCCAGTACTTC. Amino acid sequence: CATSKRDRALAETQYF.

Only a few counts were recorded for this clonotype. The chain recombines TRBV7-9 with TRBJ1-2; tentatively, D is TRBD1 (5 bases). The germline gives CDR1 SEHNR, CDR2 FQNEAQ (reference sequence). V lost 5 bases, J lost 8 bases, and 18 bases lay in between. The CDR3 has 14 residues. CDR3 sequence (DNA): TGTGCCAGCAGCATAAGCCCCGGGGCGCGAGGCTACACCTTC. It is translated as CASSISPGARGYTF.

V and J are TRBV12-3 or TRBV12-4 and TRBJ2-7; 7 bases agree with TRBD2. The J segment lost 3 bases and the V segment lost 5 bases, leaving 13 bases of the junction unmatched. The CDR3 consists of 16 residues. CDR3 DNA sequence: TGTGCCAGCAGTCACCCGCCAAGCGGGAAGGGCTACGAGCAGTACTTC. Translation: CASSHPPSGKGYEQYF.

In its sample, this clonotype was seen many times. CDR3 sequence: CASSPGKDTQYF. The CDR3 DNA sequence: TGTGCCAGCTCACCGGGGAAAGATACGCAGTATTTT. V is TRBV18 and J is TRBJ2-3; unclear D gene. V was clipped by 3 bases and J by 5 bases, with 6 bases between them. In germline, CDR1 is KGHSH, CDR2 LQKENI. The CDR3 is 12 residues long.

This clonotype was found a few times. The chain combines TRBV2 with TRBJ1-6; D is unresolved. In germline, CDR1 is SNHLY, CDR2 FYNNEI. The CDR3 has 13 amino acids. V was trimmed by 10 bases and J by 4 bases, leaving 11 bases between them. The CDR3 spells CATIAGYNSPLHF. For the CDR3, the DNA is TGTGCCACCATTGCGGGATATAATTCACCCCTCCACTTT.

This sequence joins TRBV21-1 and TRBJ2-3; the table's D call, TRBD2, was not checked against the DNA. TRBV21-1 is designated a pseudogene. CDR3 size: 18 residues. DNA of the CDR3: TGTGCCAGCAGCAAGGGACTAGCGGGAGGCGGGTGGACAGATACGCAGTATTTT. As protein: CASSKGLAGGGWTDTQYF.

This clonotype was observed many times. Here the CDR3 reads CSAREGGKQLYEQYF. CDR3 DNA: TGCAGTGCTAGAGAAGGGGGAAAGCAGCTCTACGAGCAGTACTTC. The chain uses TRBV20-1 and TRBJ2-7; D perhaps matches TRBD1 (6 bases). Trimming cost V 0 bases and J 3 bases, with 15 bases left between them. Germline CDR1 reads DFQATT; CDR2 reads SNEGSKA (reference sequence). The CDR3 runs to 15 residues.

This rearrangement joins TRBV12-3 or TRBV12-4 to TRBJ1-2; D ambiguous. The CDR3 runs 13 residues. V lost 1 base and J 8 bases, leaving 11 bases between the germline ends. The CDR3 protein is CASSLGSAQGYTF. The DNA of the CDR3 is TGTGCCAGCAGTTTAGGTTCTGCACAAGGCTACACCTTC.